The 24 T cell receptor beta chains in this list originate from one sample, sequenced in a study of Tregs in tolerant kidney transplant recipients. The method was immunoSEQ multiplex PCR; TCRdb's version includes in-frame clones alone and lacks a portion of them. Of under 80,000 clones detected, 80% to 90% appear once; the ten largest clones hold approximately 2.3%. The sample was Tregs from blood, taken before the transplant. These receptors were obtained from a human donor who received a combined kidney and bone marrow transplant.

V gene TRBV4-2 combines with J gene TRBJ1-2; no clear D. Looked up from germline, CDR1 is LGHNA and CDR2 is YNFKEQ. The CDR3 covers 14 residues. The V gene lost 1 base and the J gene lost 4 bases, with 10 bases spanning the gap. DNA of the CDR3: TGTGCCAGCAGCCAAGCTACGGACGGCTATGGCTACACCTTC. Translation: CASSQATDGYGYTF.

The chain employs TRBV6-6 and TRBJ2-7; D is perhaps TRBD1 or TRBD2 (5 bases each). The CDR3 has 12 residues. Germline V gene sequence: CDR1 MNHNY, CDR2 SVGAGI (reference sequence). Trimming took 5 bases from V and 2 from J, leaving 7 bases between them. Here the CDR3 reads CASSRGAYEQYF. The DNA for the CDR3 is TGTGCCAGCAGTCGAGGGGCCTACGAGCAGTACTTC.

The chain is built from TRBV11-2 and TRBJ2-7, with D uncertain. CDR1 is SGHAT, CDR2 FQNNGV, per germline. This CDR3 has 11 amino acids. Deletions cut 5 bases from V and 2 bases from J, with 4 bases between. This CDR3 is CASSGTYEQYF. Here the CDR3 DNA reads TGTGCCAGCAGCGGTACCTACGAGCAGTACTTC.

The V call is TRBV7-2, the J call TRBJ1-2; D is perhaps TRBD1 (5 bases). The V gene's germline CDR1 is SGHTA and CDR2 FQGNSA. V lost 2 bases, J lost 4 bases, and 11 bases lay in between. The CDR3 runs to 14 residues. DNA for the CDR3: TGTGCCAGCAGCTTAACCCCGGACACCTATGGCTACACCTTC. This codes for CASSLTPDTYGYTF.

The rearrangement links TRBV5-8 to TRBJ1-2, with unresolved D. The CDR3 extends over 15 amino acids. Looked up from germline, CDR1 is SGHTS and CDR2 is YDEGEE. Trimming cost V 6 bases and J 1 base, with 16 bases left between them. CDR3 sequence (DNA): TGTGCCAGCAAGGTGATTCAGCGTCATAACTATGGCTACACCTTC. Amino acids: CASKVIQRHNYGYTF.

The genes are TRBV6-1 and TRBJ1-4; tentatively, D is TRBD1 (5 bases). Germline CDR1 MNHNS, CDR2 SASEGT. V shed 6 bases and J shed 8 bases, with 16 bases lying between them. This CDR3 has 14 residues. CDR3 in amino acids: CASSDPPGAEKLFF. DNA of the CDR3: TGTGCCAGCAGCGATCCCCCCGGGGCCGAAAAACTGTTTTTT.

The chain links TRBV9 to TRBJ1-2; maybe TRBD1 (6 bases). The CDR3 has 17 residues. Per germline, CDR1 SGDLS and CDR2 YYNGEE. Between the trimmed V and J ends, which lost 2 bases and 7 bases, there was a span of 24 bases. The CDR3 sequence: CASSVPFPDRLPGGYTF. CDR3 DNA: TGTGCCAGCAGCGTTCCTTTTCCCGACAGGCTTCCTGGTGGCTACACCTTC. Full variable domain (outside the CDR3, taken from reference TRBV9 and TRBJ1-2): DSGVTQTPKHLITATGQRVTLRCSPRSGDLSVYWYQQSLDQGLQFLIQYYNGEERAKGNILERFSAQQFPDLHSELNLSSLELGDSALYFCASSVPFPDRLPGGYTFGSGTRLTVV.

This chain joins TRBV7-6 and TRBJ2-3; TRBD1 or TRBD2 may be the D gene (5 bases each). V was shortened by 5 bases and J by 6 bases, with 15 bases between the two germline ends. Germline CDR1 and CDR2: SGHVS and FNYEAQ. This CDR3 region has 14 residues. CDR3 nucleotides: TGTGCCAGCAGCGCCCGAGGGGATTCTGATACGCAGTATTTT. Its protein is CASSARGDSDTQYF.

This chain links TRBV5-1 with TRBJ2-2; 8 bases align to TRBD2. Germline CDR1 reads SGHRS; CDR2 reads YFSETQ. The CDR3 extends over 15 amino acids. V was clipped by 4 bases and J by 1 base; unmatched bases: 3. CDR3: CASSQAGGNTGELFF. As DNA, the CDR3 is TGCGCCAGCAGCCAGGCGGGAGGGAACACCGGGGAGCTGTTTTTT.

The chain joins TRBV15 to TRBJ1-4, with D perhaps TRBD1 (5 bases). Between the trimmed V and J ends, which lost 0 bases and 0 bases, there was a span of 8 bases. Germline V gene data show CDR1 as LNHNV and CDR2 as YYDKDF (reference sequence). This CDR3 is built from 16 residues. DNA of the CDR3: TGTGCCACCAGCAGAGATAGGGGTTCAACTAATGAAAAACTGTTTTTT. Encoded protein: CATSRDRGSTNEKLFF. Together with reference TRBV15 and TRBJ1-4, the CDR3 gives the full variable domain: DAMVIQNPRYQVTQFGKPVTLSCSQTLNHNVMYWYQQKSSQAPKLLFHYYDKDFNNEADTPDNFQSRRPNTSFCFLDIRSPGLGDTAMYLCATSRDRGSTNEKLFFGSGTQLSVL.

The chain joins TRBV27 to TRBJ1-5; 7 positions match TRBD1. CDR3 length: 15 amino acids. The germline V gene has CDR1 MNHEY and CDR2 SMNVEV (reference sequence). V lost 3 bases to trimming and J lost 1 base; unmatched junction nucleotides: 3. The CDR3 here is CASSFEGASNQPQHF. The DNA for the CDR3 is TGTGCCAGCAGTTTTGAGGGGGCCAGCAATCAGCCCCAGCATTTT.

The chain combines TRBV7-2 with TRBJ2-7; 10 bases align to TRBD2. Germline assignment: CDR1 SGHTA and CDR2 FQGNSA. The CDR3 is 16 amino acids. J gave up 7 bases and V 5 bases, and 14 bases lay outside the gene matches. CDR3 sequence (DNA): TGTGCCAGCAGCCGCCTGGCAGCGGGGGGGCCCTGGGAGCAGTACTTC. This translates into CASSRLAAGGPWEQYF.

The gene calls are TRBV7-2 and TRBJ1-3; TRBD1 aligns across 8 bases. CDR1 is SGHTA and CDR2 is FQGNSA in the germline V gene. This CDR3 spans 18 amino acids. The V and J ends lost 0 bases and 2 bases, in that order; junction bases with no gene match: 9. CDR3 in amino acids: CASSLAPWTGRAGNTIYF. The CDR3 DNA is TGTGCCAGCAGCTTAGCGCCGTGGACAGGGCGAGCTGGAAACACCATATATTTT.

The J gene is TRBJ2-5, the V gene TRBV11-2; 10 nucleotides align to TRBD2. CDR3 size: 17 residues. V lost 0 bases and J lost 4; bases outside the gene matches: 8. From germline, CDR1 is SGHAT and CDR2 FQNNGV. The DNA of the CDR3 is TGTGCCAGCAGCTTAGATCGTCTAGCGGGAGTGGGAGAGACCCAGTACTTC. As protein: CASSLDRLAGVGETQYF.

As DNA, the CDR3 is TGTGCCAGCAGTGACAGGCCGGTCGGCTACACCTTC. This sequence encodes CASSDRPVGYTF. The V and J genes are TRBV2 and TRBJ1-2; D gene uncertain. Trimming cost V 3 bases and J 8 bases, with 10 bases left between them. The CDR3 length is 12 residues. In germline, CDR1 is SNHLY, CDR2 FYNNEI.

CDR3 in DNA: TGTGCCACCAGCAGAGATGTTGGCGGATACACAGATACGCAGTATTTT. Protein product: CATSRDVGGYTDTQYF. The chain uses TRBV15 and TRBJ2-3, with D hard to call. This CDR3 is 16 amino acids long. The V gene's germline CDR1 is LNHNV and CDR2 YYDKDF (reference sequence). V dropped 0 bases and J dropped 2 bases, with 12 bases sitting between them.

The chain links TRBV7-6 to TRBJ2-5; the D is unclear. The J call is doubtful: the DNA matches TRBJ2-7 better. Germline assignment: CDR1 SGHVS and CDR2 FNYEAQ. CDR3 length: 15 amino acids. Written as DNA, the CDR3 is TGTGCCAGCAGCCCTAACGGGTTTAGCTCCTACGAGCAGTACTTC. The encoded protein is CASSPNGFSSYEQYF.

The V and J genes are TRBV7-2 and TRBJ1-5; TRBD1 is a possible D gene (6 bases). The CDR3 runs 15 residues. The V and J ends lost 5 bases and 3 bases respectively, with 14 bases between them. Germline CDR1 SGHTA, CDR2 FQGNSA. The CDR3 region is CASSPGHSYNQPQHF. The DNA of the CDR3 is TGTGCCAGCAGCCCGGGACACAGTTACAATCAGCCCCAGCATTTT.

This sequence joins TRBV5-1 and TRBJ2-3, with D perhaps matching TRBD2 (5 bases). Per the germline V gene, CDR1 is SGHRS and CDR2 is YFSETQ. The length of the CDR3 is 13 residues. V lost 0 bases to trimming and J lost 7 bases, with 9 bases between them. The CDR3 spells CASSLVPGYTQYF. CDR3 sequence (DNA): TGCGCCAGCAGCTTGGTCCCGGGATATACGCAGTATTTT.

The rearrangement links TRBV9 to TRBJ1-6; D not certain. This CDR3 is built from 14 residues. Germline assignment: CDR1 SGDLS and CDR2 YYNGEE. Trimming cost V 1 base and J 7 bases, with 9 bases left between them. The CDR3 region has the DNA TGTGCCAGCAGCGTAAGGGAAGGCAATTCACCCCTCCACTTT. This codes for CASSVREGNSPLHF.

On this clone: At one of its ends the junction is not consistent with the germline gene, which may arise from a read error. The rearrangement links TRBV11-2 to TRBJ2-1; TRBD1 or TRBD2 may be the D gene (5 bases each). CDR3 length: 13 amino acids. Germline V lookup: CDR1 SGHAT, CDR2 FQNNGV. CDR3 in amino acids: CASNLRGVSEQFF. For the CDR3, the DNA is TGTGCCAGCAACTTAAGAGGGGTTAGTGAGCAGTTCTTC. Together with reference TRBV11-2 and TRBJ2-1, the CDR3 gives the full variable domain: EAGVAQSPRYKIIEKRQSVAFWCNPISGHATLYWYQQILGQGPKLLIQFQNNGVVDDSQLPKDRFSAERLKGVDSTLKIQPAKLEDSAVYLCASNLRGVSEQFFGPGTRLTVL.

The genes are TRBV7-6 and TRBJ1-6; D unclear. Looked up from germline, CDR1 is SGHVS and CDR2 is FNYEAQ. Deletions cut 1 base from V and 0 bases from J, with 7 bases between. The CDR3 totals 16 residues. The CDR3 sequence: CASSLEQSSYNSPLHF. The CDR3 nucleotides read TGTGCCAGCAGCTTAGAACAGAGCTCCTATAATTCACCCCTCCACTTT. Using reference TRBV7-6 and TRBJ1-6 for the parts outside the CDR3, the full variable domain is GAGVSQSPRYKVTKRGQDVALRCDPISGHVSLYWYRQALGQGPEFLTYFNYEAQQDKSGLPNDRFSAERPEGSISTLTIQRTEQRDSAMYRCASSLEQSSYNSPLHFGNGTRLTVT.

This clone was recorded a few times. The chain has TRBV5-1 and TRBJ2-3, with 7 bases aligning to TRBD1. Germline V gene sequence: CDR1 SGHRS, CDR2 YFSETQ. The CDR3 is made up of 15 amino acids. Trimming at V came to 5 bases and at J to 1 base, leaving 7 bases not matched to a gene. The DNA for the CDR3 is TGCGCCAGCAGGGACGACAGGGAAGGCACAGATACGCAGTATTTT. Encoded protein: CASRDDREGTDTQYF.

In this sample, this clone turned up once. The V gene is TRBV5-6, the J gene TRBJ2-7, with D tentatively TRBD1 or TRBD2 (5 bases each). The CDR3 totals 13 residues. Between the trimmed V and J ends, which lost 5 bases and 5 bases, there was a span of 14 bases. The germline CDR1 and CDR2 sequences are SGHDT and YYEEEE. The CDR3 spells CASRGRWSDEQYF. The CDR3 nucleotides read TGTGCCAGCAGGGGACGCTGGAGTGACGAGCAGTACTTC.